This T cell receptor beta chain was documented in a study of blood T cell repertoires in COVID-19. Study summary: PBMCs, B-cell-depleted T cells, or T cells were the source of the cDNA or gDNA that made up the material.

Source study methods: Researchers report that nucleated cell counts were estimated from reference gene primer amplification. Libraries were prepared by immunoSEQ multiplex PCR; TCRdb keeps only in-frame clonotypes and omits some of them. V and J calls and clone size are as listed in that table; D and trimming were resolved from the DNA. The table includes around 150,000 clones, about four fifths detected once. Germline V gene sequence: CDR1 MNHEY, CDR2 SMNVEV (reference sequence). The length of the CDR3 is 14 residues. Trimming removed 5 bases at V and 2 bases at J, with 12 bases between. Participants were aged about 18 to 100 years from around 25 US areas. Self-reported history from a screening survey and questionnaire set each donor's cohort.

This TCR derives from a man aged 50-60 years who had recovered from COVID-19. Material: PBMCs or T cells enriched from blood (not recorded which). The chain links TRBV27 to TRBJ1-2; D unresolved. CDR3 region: CASSGLPLNYGYTF. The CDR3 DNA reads TGTGCCAGCAGTGGACTACCGTTAAACTATGGCTACACCTTC.